The clone carrying this T cell receptor (beta chain) was observed once. The antigen remains unidentified. Germline lookup yields CDR1 DFQATT and CDR2 SNEGSKA (reference sequence). V lost 6 bases, J lost 3 bases, and 10 bases stayed unmatched. This CDR3 spans 14 amino acids. These data belong to a study of post-analysis software for immune sequencing data. Study-wide background: The patients showed relapsing-remitting, secondary progressive and progressive-relapsing multiple sclerosis courses.

Prepared TCR beta cDNA libraries contained unique molecular identifiers. TCRdb recomputed calls from the PCR reads with MiXCR, one row per CDR3 protein. The sample lists almost 700,000 distinct CDR3 sequences; approximately 60% were seen once. Overall study results and limits: Pronounced co-clustering by F measure was evident among identically batched samples. In multiple sclerosis, normalized Chao1 diversity was significantly below that of controls. The five TRBV segments detected at higher frequency in patients than in controls included TRBV5-6, TRBV5-1 and TRBV20-1.

The source of this sequence is a girl aged 2 to 9 with multiple sclerosis. The sequenced sample consisted of blood. The rearrangement links TRBV20-1 to TRBJ2-7, with 8 positions matching TRBD1. CDR3 loop: CSANLRTGHYEQYF. The CDR3 coding sequence is TGCAGTGCAAACCTGCGGACAGGGCACTACGAGCAGTACTTC.